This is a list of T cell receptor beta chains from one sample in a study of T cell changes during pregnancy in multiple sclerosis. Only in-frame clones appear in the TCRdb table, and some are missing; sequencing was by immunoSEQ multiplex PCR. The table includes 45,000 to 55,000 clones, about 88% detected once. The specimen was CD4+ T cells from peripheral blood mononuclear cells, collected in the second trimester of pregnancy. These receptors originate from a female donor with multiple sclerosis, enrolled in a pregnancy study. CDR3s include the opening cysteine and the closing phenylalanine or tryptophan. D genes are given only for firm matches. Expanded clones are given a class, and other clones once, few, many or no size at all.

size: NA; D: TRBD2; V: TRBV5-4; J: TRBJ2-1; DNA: TGTGCCAGCAGCCCCGGGACTAACTCTTACAATGAGCAGTTCTTC; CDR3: CASSPGTNSYNEQFF
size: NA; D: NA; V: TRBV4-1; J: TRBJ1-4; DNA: TGCGCCAGCAGCCGAGTAAGAGGGGAGGATGAAAAACTGTTTTTT; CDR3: CASSRVRGEDEKLFF
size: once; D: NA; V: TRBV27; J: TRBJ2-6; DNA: TGTGCCAGCAGTCCCCAGGGGACTGGGGCCAACGTCCTGACTTTC; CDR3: CASSPQGTGANVLTF
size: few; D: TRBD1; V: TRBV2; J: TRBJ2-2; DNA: TGTGCCAGCTCACAGGGGGCCGGGGAGCTGTTTTTT; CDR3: CASSQGAGELFF
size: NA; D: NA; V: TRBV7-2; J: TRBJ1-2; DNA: TGTGCCAGCAGCACGAGCCACAGGGACCGGTATGGCTACACCTTC; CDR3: CASSTSHRDRYGYTF
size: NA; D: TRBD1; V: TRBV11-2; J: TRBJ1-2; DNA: TGTGCCAGCAGCTTGGGACAGAACTATGGCTACACCTTC; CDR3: CASSLGQNYGYTF
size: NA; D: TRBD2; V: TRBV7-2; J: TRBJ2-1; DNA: TGTGCCAGCAGCTATCTAGCGGGTGTCTACAATGAGCAGTTCTTC; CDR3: CASSYLAGVYNEQFF
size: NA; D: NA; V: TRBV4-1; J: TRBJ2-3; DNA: TGCGCCAGCAGCCAAGTAGGCACAGATACGCAGTATTTT; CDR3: CASSQVGTDTQYF
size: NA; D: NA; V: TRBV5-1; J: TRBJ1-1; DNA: TGCGCCAGCAGTCGGGGGAACACTGAAGCTTTCTTT; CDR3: CASSRGNTEAFF
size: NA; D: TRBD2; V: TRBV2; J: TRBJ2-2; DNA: TGTGCCAGCAGTACGGGACTAGCGGGCCTAGGGGCCGGGGAGCTGTTTTTT; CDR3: CASSTGLAGLGAGELFF
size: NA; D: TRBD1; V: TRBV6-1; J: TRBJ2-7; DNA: TGTGCCAGCAGGGCGACAGGGGGCTCCTACGAGCAGTACTTC; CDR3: CASRATGGSYEQYF
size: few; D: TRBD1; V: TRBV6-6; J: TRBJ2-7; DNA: TGTGCCAGCAAGAGAGGACAGGGGAACCACGAGCAGTACTTC; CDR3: CASKRGQGNHEQYF
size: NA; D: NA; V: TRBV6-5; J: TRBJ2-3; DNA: TGTGCCAGCAGTTACACTAGCCCCGTTACAGATACGCAGTATTTT; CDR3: CASSYTSPVTDTQYF
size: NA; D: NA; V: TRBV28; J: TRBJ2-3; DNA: TGTGCCAGCAGCCGAGATCGTAGCCTAGGTACAGATACGCAGTATTTT; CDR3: CASSRDRSLGTDTQYF
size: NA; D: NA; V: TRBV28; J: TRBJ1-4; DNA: TGTGCCAGCAGTTCCCACACTAGAGTAGGGGAAAAACTGTTTTTT; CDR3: CASSSHTRVGEKLFF
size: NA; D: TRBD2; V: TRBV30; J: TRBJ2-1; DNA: TGTGCCTGGAGGTCCGGGACTAGCGGGAGCACCTACAATGAGCAGTTCTTC; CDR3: CAWRSGTSGSTYNEQFF
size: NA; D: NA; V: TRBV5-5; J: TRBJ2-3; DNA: TGTGCCAGCAGCTTGGACCGTGGTGGAGGGGACTCGCTGGATACGCAGTATTTT; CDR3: CASSLDRGGGDSLDTQYF
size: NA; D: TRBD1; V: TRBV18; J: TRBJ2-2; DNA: TGTGCCAGCTCACGACCCGGGACAGGGGGTGACACCGGGGAGCTGTTTTTT; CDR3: CASSRPGTGGDTGELFF
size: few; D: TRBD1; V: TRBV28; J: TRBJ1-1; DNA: TGTGCCAGCAGTCTCCAGGGGGCGCGCACTGAAGCTTTCTTT; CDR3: CASSLQGARTEAFF
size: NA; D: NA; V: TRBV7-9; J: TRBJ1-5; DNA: TGTGCCAGCAGCTTCGGACTGGGGGGTTATAGCAATCAGCCCCAGCATTTT; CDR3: CASSFGLGGYSNQPQHF
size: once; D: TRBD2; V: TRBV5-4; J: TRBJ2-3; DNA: TGTGCCAGCAGCCCTCCCCTAGCGGGAGGGAAAGATACGCAGTATTTT; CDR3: CASSPPLAGGKDTQYF
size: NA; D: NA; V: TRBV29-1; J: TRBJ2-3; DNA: TGCAGCGTTGGCGGTGCCGGGGGAGATACGCAGTATTTT; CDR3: CSVGGAGGDTQYF
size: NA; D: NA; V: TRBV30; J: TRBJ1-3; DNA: TGTGCCTGGAGTCTTTTACGGGGGGCGACCTCTGGAAACACCATATATTTT; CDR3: CAWSLLRGATSGNTIYF
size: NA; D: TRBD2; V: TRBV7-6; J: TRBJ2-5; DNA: TGTGCCAGCAGCTTATCCCCCGCGGGAGGGACCCAAGAGACCCAGTACTTC; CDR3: CASSLSPAGGTQETQYF
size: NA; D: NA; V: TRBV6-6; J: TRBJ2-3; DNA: TGTGCCAGCAGTTTACACAGAGATACGCAGTATTTT; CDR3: CASSLHRDTQYF
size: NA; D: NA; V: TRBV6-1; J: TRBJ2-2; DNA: TGTGCCTGTAAGGCTAGGATGGGGCGGACCGGGGAGCTGTTTTTT; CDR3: CACKARMGRTGELFF
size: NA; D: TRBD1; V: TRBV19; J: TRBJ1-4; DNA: TGTGCCAGTAGGGACAGGGGAGGGAGTGAAAAACTGTTTTTT; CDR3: CASRDRGGSEKLFF
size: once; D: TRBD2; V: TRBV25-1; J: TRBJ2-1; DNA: TGTGCCAGCAGGCAAGTAGCGGGGAGGGTCCTTTACAATGAGCAGTTCTTC; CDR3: CASRQVAGRVLYNEQFF
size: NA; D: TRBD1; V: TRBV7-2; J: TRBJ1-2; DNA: TGTGCCAGCAGCTTGGACAGGGGAGGGGGCTACACCTTC; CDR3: CASSLDRGGGYTF
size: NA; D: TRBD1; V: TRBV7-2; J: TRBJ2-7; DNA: TGTGCCAGCAGCTTAGCCGGGACAGCGGACTACGAGCAGTACTTC; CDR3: CASSLAGTADYEQYF
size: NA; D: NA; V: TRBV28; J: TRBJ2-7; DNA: TGTGCCAGCAGTTTGCCCAGGGGAGGGGACGAGCAGTACTTC; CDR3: CASSLPRGGDEQYF
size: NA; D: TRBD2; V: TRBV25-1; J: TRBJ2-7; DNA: TGTGCCACCCCCGGGGGGGTAGTCCCGTCCCACGAGCAGTACTTC; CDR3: CATPGGVVPSHEQYF
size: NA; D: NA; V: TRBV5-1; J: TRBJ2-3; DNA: TGCGCCAGCAAGGAGGGCAGCTTCACAGATACGCAGTATTTT; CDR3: CASKEGSFTDTQYF
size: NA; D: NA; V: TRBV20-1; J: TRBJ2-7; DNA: TGCAGTGCTATTCTAGGCTACGAGCAGTACTTC; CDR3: CSAILGYEQYF
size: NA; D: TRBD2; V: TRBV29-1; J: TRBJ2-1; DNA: TGCAGCGTGGGGACTAGCGGGAGGATTTCCTACAATGAGCAGTTCTTC; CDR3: CSVGTSGRISYNEQFF